This TCR beta chain was identified during a study of siplizumab effects on memory and regulatory T cells. Findings of the study overall: Contribution to the alloresponse seemed major for naive T cells, which also seemed more diverse than memory cells. Mapping to unstimulated subsets was achieved for only a minor fraction of alloreactive clones. The study found that mappable alloreactive CD4+ clones averaged about 70% Treg-derived with siplizumab and roughly 27% in controls.

Each sample yielded around 10^5 assayed TCR templates. Sequencing used immunoSEQ multiplex PCR; TCRdb keeps in-frame clones, though not all of them. The table records 90,000 to 110,000 clones, more than 85% of them present only once. This CDR3 has 14 amino acids. Trimming pared 5 bases from V and 3 bases from J, leaving 13 bases between. Germline lookup yields CDR1 MNHEY and CDR2 SVGAGI. Remarks on this clone: Its target is not known.

The chain couples TRBV6-5 to TRBJ1-2; the D gene is possibly TRBD1 (5 bases). This receptor was obtained from a human donor in good health. Sequencing was carried out using CD4+ T cells sorted from blood. The DNA for the CDR3 is TGTGCCAGCAGTCCGACGGGGGTCTACTATGGCTACACCTTC. Its protein is CASSPTGVYYGYTF.